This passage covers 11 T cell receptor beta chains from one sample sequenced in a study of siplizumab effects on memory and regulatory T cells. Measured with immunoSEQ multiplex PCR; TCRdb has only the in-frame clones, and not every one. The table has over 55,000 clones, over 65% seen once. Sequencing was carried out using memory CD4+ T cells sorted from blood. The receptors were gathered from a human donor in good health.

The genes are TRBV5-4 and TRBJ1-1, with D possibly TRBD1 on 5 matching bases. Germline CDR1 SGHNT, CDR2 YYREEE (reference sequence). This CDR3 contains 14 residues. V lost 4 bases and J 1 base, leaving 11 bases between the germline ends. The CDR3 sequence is CASSQGLQNTEAFF. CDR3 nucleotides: TGTGCCAGCAGCCAGGGACTCCAGAACACTGAAGCTTTCTTT.

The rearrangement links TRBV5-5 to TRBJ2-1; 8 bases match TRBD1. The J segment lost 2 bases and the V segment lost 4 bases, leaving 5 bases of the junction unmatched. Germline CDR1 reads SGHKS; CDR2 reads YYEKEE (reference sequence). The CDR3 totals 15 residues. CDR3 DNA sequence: TGTGCCAGCAGCCAACTACAGGGGGCCTACAATGAGCAGTTCTTC. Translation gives CASSQLQGAYNEQFF.

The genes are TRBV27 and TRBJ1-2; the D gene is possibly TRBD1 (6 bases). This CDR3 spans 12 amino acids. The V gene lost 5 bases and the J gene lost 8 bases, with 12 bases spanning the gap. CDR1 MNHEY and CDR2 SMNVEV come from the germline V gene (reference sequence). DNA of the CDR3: TGTGCCAGCAGTCCGACAGGAGCCGGCTACACCTTC. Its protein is CASSPTGAGYTF.

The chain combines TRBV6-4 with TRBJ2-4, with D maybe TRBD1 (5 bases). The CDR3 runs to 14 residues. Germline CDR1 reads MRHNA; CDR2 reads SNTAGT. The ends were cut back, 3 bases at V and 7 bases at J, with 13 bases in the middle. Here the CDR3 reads CASSETGLLNIQYF. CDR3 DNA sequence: TGTGCCAGCAGTGAAACAGGCTTGTTGAACATTCAGTACTTC.

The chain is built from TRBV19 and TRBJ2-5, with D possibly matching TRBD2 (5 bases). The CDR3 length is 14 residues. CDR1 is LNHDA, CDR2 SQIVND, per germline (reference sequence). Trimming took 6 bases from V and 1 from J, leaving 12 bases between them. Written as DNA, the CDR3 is TGTGCCAGTAGCCATGGGAGACTCCAAGAGACCCAGTACTTC. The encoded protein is CASSHGRLQETQYF. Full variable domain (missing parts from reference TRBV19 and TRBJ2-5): DGGITQSPKYLFRKEGQNVTLSCEQNLNHDAMYWYRQDPGQGLRLIYYSQIVNDFQKGDIAEGYSVSREKKESFPLTVTSAQKNPTAFYLCASSHGRLQETQYFGPGTRLLVL.

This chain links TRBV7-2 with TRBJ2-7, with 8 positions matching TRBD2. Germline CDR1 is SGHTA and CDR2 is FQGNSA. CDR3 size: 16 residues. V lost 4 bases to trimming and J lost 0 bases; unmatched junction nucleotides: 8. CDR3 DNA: TGTGCCAGCAGCTCCCGTCGGGGGGGGAGCTCCTACGAGCAGTACTTC. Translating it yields CASSSRRGGSSYEQYF.

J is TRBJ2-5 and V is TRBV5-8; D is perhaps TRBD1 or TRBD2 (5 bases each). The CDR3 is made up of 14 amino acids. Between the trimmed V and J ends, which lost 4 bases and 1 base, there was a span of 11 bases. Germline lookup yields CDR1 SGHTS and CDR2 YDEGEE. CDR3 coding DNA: TGTGCCAGCAGCACCGGGACGGCCCAAGAGACCCAGTACTTC. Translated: CASSTGTAQETQYF.

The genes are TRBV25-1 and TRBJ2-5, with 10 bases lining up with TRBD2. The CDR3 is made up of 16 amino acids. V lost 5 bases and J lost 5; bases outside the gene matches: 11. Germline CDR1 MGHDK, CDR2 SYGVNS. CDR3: CASSSSGGAKRETQYF. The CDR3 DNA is TGTGCCAGCAGTTCCAGCGGGGGGGCCAAACGGGAGACCCAGTACTTC.

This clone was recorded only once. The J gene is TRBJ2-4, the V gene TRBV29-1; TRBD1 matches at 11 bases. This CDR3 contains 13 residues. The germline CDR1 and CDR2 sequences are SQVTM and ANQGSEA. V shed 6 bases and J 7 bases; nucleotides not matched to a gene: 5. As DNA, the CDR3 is TGCAGCGTCCAAGGACAGGGGGCCAACATTCAGTACTTC. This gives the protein CSVQGQGANIQYF.

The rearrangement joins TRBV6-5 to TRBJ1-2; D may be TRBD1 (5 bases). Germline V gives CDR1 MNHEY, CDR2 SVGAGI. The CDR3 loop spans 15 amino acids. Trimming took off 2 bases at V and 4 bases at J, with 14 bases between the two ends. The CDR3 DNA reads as TGTGCCAGCAGTTACGGGGCCCCGAACGTCTATGGCTACACCTTC. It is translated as CASSYGAPNVYGYTF.

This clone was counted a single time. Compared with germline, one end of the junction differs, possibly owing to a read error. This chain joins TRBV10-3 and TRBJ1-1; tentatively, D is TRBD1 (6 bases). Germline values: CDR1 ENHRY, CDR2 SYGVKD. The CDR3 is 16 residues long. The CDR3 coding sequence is TGTGCCAGCAGTAAGGGGGGGGTAACCATGAACACTGAAGCTTTCTTT. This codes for CASSKGGVTMNTEAFF.